This T cell receptor beta chain emerged from a study of spatial heterogeneity in lung cancer (dated by TCRdb to between 2018 and 2020). About the full investigation: Beta-chain transcripts were consistently detected in greater numbers than alpha-chain transcripts, which likely reflected higher beta-chain transcript abundance. Both alpha and beta chains were TCR-sequenced in 200 to 250 tumor regions, approximately 68 matched nontumor lung samples and more than 50 PBMC samples obtained at surgery. TCR alpha and beta repertoires were quantitatively compared across multiple tumor regions, matched nontumor lung and blood in non-small cell lung cancer. In the raw uncorrected reads, each unique combination of TCR and UMI appeared more than ten times on average. Nonsynonymous mutation counts, determined by whole-exome sequencing of tumor tissue, were related to features of the TCR repertoire.

Here is what the overall study found, with its caveats: Ubiquitous expanded tumor TCRs were detected in blood more often at tumor resection than at routine follow-up. Additional single-cell paired TCR alpha and beta sequencing was considered necessary to confirm, at a functional level, the hypothesis that regional TCRs recognize regional mutations.

This clonotype turned up a few times. Its target antigen remains unknown. No base-level quality is on record; no much larger clone is a single base apart. The time point tag for this specimen amounts to: sample taken at primary tumor resection. Whole RNA extracted from tumor and nontumor lung tissue, or from cryopreserved PBMC samples, was used for TCR sequencing without cell sorting. Donors were around 71 patients with early-stage, untreated non-small cell lung cancer from the lung TRACERx cohort. A patient was chosen for TCR sequencing only when enough RNA was available from at least two tumor regions. The library was made by 5' RACE. Sequenced using a NextSeq 500. To allow correction of PCR and sequencing errors, the TCR library protocol tagged every TCR cDNA molecule with a unique molecular identifier. From the authors' description of their analysis: TCR identification, UMI-based error correction and CDR3 extraction were performed with Decombinator tools. Expanded TCRs were defined as those above a frequency of 2 per 1,000, corresponding to the top 1% of the tumor frequency distribution. Each repertoire was subsampled 100 times to 5,000 TCRs, after which Renyi diversity was computed with the R vegan package. CDR3 similarity networks were built from amino acid triplet string-kernel similarity, connecting CDR3s with pairwise similarity above 0.82. TCRdb itself trimmed the public reads at Q25 with fastp, ran MiXCR and retained productive beta chains. Identical CDR3 protein sequences are pooled into one entry, listed with their most common genes and DNA. TCRdb's processing, not the study's, gives the V and J calls here. This sample gives some 70,000 distinct CDR3 sequences in total; 10% to 15% of them show up just once. Over 5.5% of the sample is held by the ten biggest clonotypes.

The sample here was PBMCs, taken at surgery. The receptor's source is a male donor with early-stage non-small cell lung cancer.

The sequenced DNA is TGCGCCAGCAGCTTGGGCCTAGCGTCCGATGAGCAGTTCTTC. This translates into CASSLGLASDEQFF. Recombination joined TRBV5-1 with TRBJ2-1; TRBD2 is perhaps the D gene, given 6 matching bases. The cysteine opens and the phenylalanine closes a CDR3 of 14 amino acids. Only the CDR3 DNA stays, 42 bases, in frame from base 1. V is pared back by 0 bases and J by 8 bases, with 12 bases lying between the germline termini. CDR1 SGHRS and CDR2 YFSETQ were looked up in the germline V gene.